The present T cell receptor (beta chain) was sequenced within a study of blood T cells in healthy people across ages. Regarding the study as a whole: Unsorted PBMCs prevented conclusive naive versus antigen-experienced comparison.

Alongside a J-beta primer mix, a sample-barcoded 5' primer served in a second PCR lasting roughly 6 to 11 cycles. MiXCR, applied by TCRdb to the 5' RACE reads, yields one record per CDR3 protein. The top ten clones hold roughly 14% of a sample with 850,000 to 1,100,000 distinct CDR3 sequences, more than 30% of them seen once. The germline gives CDR1 SEHNR, CDR2 FQNEAQ (reference sequence). This CDR3 contains 15 residues. The V gene lost 5 bases and the J gene lost 5 bases, with 16 bases spanning the gap. With regard to this clonotype: The antigen is unknown.

The study drew donors from healthy Caucasian individuals in Russia aged about 6 to 90. Donors gave 9 to 10 milliliters of peripheral blood apiece. No fewer than 5.5 micrograms of total RNA were isolated from every sample. The specimen was blood. This receptor was taken from a man between 18 and 35 years old in good health. This rearrangement joins TRBV7-9 to TRBJ2-1, with D unresolved. CDR3 nucleotides: TGTGCCAGCAGCCCCCACCTCTTGGGGAACAATGAGCAGTTCTTC. As protein: CASSPHLLGNNEQFF.